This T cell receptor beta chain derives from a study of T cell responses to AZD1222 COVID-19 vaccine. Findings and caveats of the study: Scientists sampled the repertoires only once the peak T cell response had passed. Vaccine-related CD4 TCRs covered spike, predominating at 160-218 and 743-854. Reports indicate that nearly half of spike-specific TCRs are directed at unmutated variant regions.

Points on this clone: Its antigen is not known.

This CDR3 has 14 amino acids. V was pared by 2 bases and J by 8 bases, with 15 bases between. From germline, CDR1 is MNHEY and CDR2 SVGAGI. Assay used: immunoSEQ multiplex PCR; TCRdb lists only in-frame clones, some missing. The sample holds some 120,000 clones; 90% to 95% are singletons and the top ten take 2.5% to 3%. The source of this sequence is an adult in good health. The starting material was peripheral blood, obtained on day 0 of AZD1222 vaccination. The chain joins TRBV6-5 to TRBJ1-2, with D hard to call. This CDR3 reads CASSYGEGPEGYTF. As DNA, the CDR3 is TGTGCCAGCAGTTACGGTGAAGGGCCAGAGGGCTACACCTTC.